Sequencing of this T cell receptor beta chain was carried out in a study of blood T cells in healthy people across ages. Per-sample yields of isolated PBMCs were at least 6 million. Total RNA extraction produced at least 5.5 micrograms (per sample) for the study. The CDR3 consists of 15 residues. The germline V gene has CDR1 LGHNA and CDR2 YNFKEQ. Combining a sample-barcoded 5' primer with a J-beta primer mix, a second PCR ran for 7 to 11 cycles. Template switching added a 12-random-nucleotide identifier to every cDNA molecule. Each CDR3 protein gets one entry after TCRdb re-called the 5' RACE reads with MiXCR. Seen here are 790,000 or so distinct CDR3 sequences, around three fifths observed once, and the top ten hold roughly 24%.

The TCR was taken from a man aged 40-55 years in good health. Sequencing input: blood. The J gene is TRBJ2-5, the V gene TRBV4-2; TRBD1 matches at 10 bases. Judging by the DNA end, TRBJ2-7 fits better; the J call may be wrong. The CDR3 is CASSQETGGWDEQYF. The CDR3 DNA follows: TGTGCCAGCAGCCAAGAGACAGGGGGCTGGGACGAGCAGTACTTC.